The 11 T cell receptor beta chains in this list originate from one sample, sequenced in a study of blood T cell repertoires in COVID-19. Sequencing used immunoSEQ multiplex PCR; TCRdb keeps in-frame clones, though not all of them. The sample consists of 300,000 or so clones, about 86% of them appearing once. The sample comprised PBMCs or T cells enriched from blood (not recorded which). The receptors were sampled from a woman aged 40 to 55 with acute COVID-19.

V and J are TRBV5-1 and TRBJ2-3; 10 nucleotides match TRBD2. V shed 8 bases and J 5 bases; nucleotides not matched to a gene: 8. From germline, CDR1 is SGHRS and CDR2 YFSETQ. The CDR3 extends over 14 amino acids. The DNA of the CDR3 is TGCGCCAGTATGAGCGGGGGGGCGTTAGATACGCAGTATTTT. It is translated as CASMSGGALDTQYF. The full variable domain, with the rest looked up from reference TRBV5-1 and TRBJ2-3, is KAGVTQTPRYLIKTRGQQVTLSCSPISGHRSVSWYQQTPGQGLQFLFEYFSETQRNKGNFPGRFSGRQFSNSRSEMNVSTLELGDSALYLCASMSGGALDTQYFGPGTRLTVL.

CDR3 sequence reads: CASSLAGQALRDEQFF. Written as DNA, the CDR3 is TGCGCCAGCAGCTTGGCAGGGCAGGCTCTTAGGGATGAGCAGTTCTTC. The chain links TRBV5-1 to TRBJ2-1; perhaps TRBD1 as D (5 bases). This CDR3 spans 16 amino acids. In germline, CDR1 is SGHRS, CDR2 YFSETQ. V was pared by 0 bases and J by 8 bases, with 18 bases between.

Here the CDR3 DNA reads TGTGCCAGCAGCCTACTCACCGGGACAATTAGCAATCAGCCCCAGCATTTT. Its protein product is CASSLLTGTISNQPQHF. The chain carries TRBV7-2 and TRBJ1-5; the D gene is possibly TRBD1 (6 bases). CDR1 and CDR2 from the germline V gene are SGHTA and FQGNSA. This CDR3 spans 17 amino acids. Trimming pared 5 bases from V and 0 bases from J, leaving 17 bases between.

The gene calls are TRBV15 and TRBJ2-7, with a possible D match to TRBD2 (5 bases). This CDR3 region has 15 residues. The germline V gene encodes CDR1 LNHNV and CDR2 YYDKDF (reference sequence). Trimming took 1 base from V and 3 from J, leaving 13 bases between them. CDR3 in amino acids: CATSRAGSGNYEQYF. DNA of the CDR3: TGTGCCACCAGCAGAGCCGGATCCGGGAACTACGAGCAGTACTTC. Filled out from reference TRBV15 and TRBJ2-7, the complete variable domain reads DAMVIQNPRYQVTQFGKPVTLSCSQTLNHNVMYWYQQKSSQAPKLLFHYYDKDFNNEADTPDNFQSRRPNTSFCFLDIRSPGLGDTAMYLCATSRAGSGNYEQYFGPGTRLTVT.

V gene TRBV28 combines with J gene TRBJ1-5, with D hard to call. Germline V gene data show CDR1 as MDHEN and CDR2 as SYDVKM. The CDR3 loop spans 16 amino acids. The V and J ends lost 2 bases and 0 bases respectively, with 11 bases between them. Here the CDR3 DNA reads TGTGCCAGCAGTTTACGGAGGAGATATAGCAATCAGCCCCAGCATTTT. Residues: CASSLRRRYSNQPQHF.

The chain employs TRBV6-5 and TRBJ1-6; D might be TRBD1 (6 bases). This CDR3 is 14 amino acids long. V lost 8 bases to trimming and J lost 9 bases, with 17 bases between them. Germline-derived CDR1 and CDR2 are MNHEY and SVGAGI. The chain's CDR3 is CASRTQGRSSPLHF. CDR3 bases: TGTGCCAGCCGAACACAGGGAAGGAGTTCACCCCTCCACTTT.

The gene calls are TRBV6-5 and TRBJ1-3; 8 nucleotides align to TRBD1. Germline V gene lookup returns CDR1 MNHEY and CDR2 SVGAGI. V gave up 4 bases and J gave up 0 bases; unmatched junction bases: 2. The length of the CDR3 is 15 residues. The CDR3 protein is CASSLGQASGNTIYF. For the CDR3, the DNA is TGTGCCAGCAGTTTGGGACAGGCCTCTGGAAACACCATATATTTT.

CDR3 sequence reads: CASSQDGGTSVGIDTQYF. The CDR3 DNA follows: TGCGCCAGCAGCCAAGATGGTGGTACTAGCGTCGGTATAGATACGCAGTATTTT. This chain uses TRBV4-1 with TRBJ2-3, with 7 bases identical to TRBD2. The J segment lost 5 bases and the V segment lost 0 bases, leaving 14 bases of the junction unmatched. CDR1 is MGHRA, CDR2 YSYEKL, per germline. The CDR3 sequence is 18 residues long.

This rearrangement joins TRBV18 to TRBJ1-2; 8 nucleotides agree with TRBD1. CDR3 length: 16 amino acids. Germline values: CDR1 KGHSH, CDR2 LQKENI. Germline trimming cut 4 bases from V and 4 bases from J; bases unmatched to any gene: 11. The CDR3 DNA sequence: TGTGCCAGCTCACGACTGGGTGGACAGGGAGGCTATGGCTACACCTTC. Its protein is CASSRLGGQGGYGYTF.

The count of this clone is one. V gene TRBV3-1 (or the pseudogene TRBV3-2) combines with J gene TRBJ1-2; TRBD1 aligns across 9 bases. V dropped 4 bases and J dropped 10; count of bases not matched to a gene: 7. This CDR3 has 13 amino acids. Germline V CDR1 and CDR2: LGHDT, YNNKEL (reference sequence). The CDR3 DNA follows: TGTGCCAGCAGCCGCCCCGGACAGGGGCCCTACACCTTC. Its translation is CASSRPGQGPYTF.

The chain combines TRBV7-2 with TRBJ2-7, with a possible D match to TRBD2 (5 bases). The V end lost 1 base, the J end lost 6 bases, and 10 bases lay between the germline ends. The CDR3 loop spans 13 amino acids. CDR1 and CDR2 (germline): SGHTA, FQGNSA. The CDR3 region is CASSLDSVAEQYF. CDR3 bases: TGTGCCAGCAGCTTAGATAGCGTAGCCGAGCAGTACTTC.